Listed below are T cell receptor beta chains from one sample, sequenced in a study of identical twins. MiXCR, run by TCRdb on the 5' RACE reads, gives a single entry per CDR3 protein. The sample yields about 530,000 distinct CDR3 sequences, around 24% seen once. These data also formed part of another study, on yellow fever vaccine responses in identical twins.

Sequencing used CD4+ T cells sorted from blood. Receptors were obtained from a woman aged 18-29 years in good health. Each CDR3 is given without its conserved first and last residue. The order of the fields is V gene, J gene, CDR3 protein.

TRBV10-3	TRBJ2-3	AISVGGSTDTQY
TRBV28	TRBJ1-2	ASSAAGTEYGYT
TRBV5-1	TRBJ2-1	ASSSSGTGAYNEQF
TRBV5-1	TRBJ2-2	ASSRGQGKTGELF
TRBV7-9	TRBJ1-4	ASSSPGLLEKLF
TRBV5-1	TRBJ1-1	ASSPRDRSNTEAF
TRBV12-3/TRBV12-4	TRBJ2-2	ASSLAGVITGELF
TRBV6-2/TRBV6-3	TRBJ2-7	ATFSSGEQY
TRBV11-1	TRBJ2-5	ASSSMGLAGELLETQY
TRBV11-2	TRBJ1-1	ASSLGPPPERAF
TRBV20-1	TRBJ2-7	SARPGLTYEQY
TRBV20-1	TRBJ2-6	RDQRAGANVLT
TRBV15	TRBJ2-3	ATSRGSLNNAKDTQY
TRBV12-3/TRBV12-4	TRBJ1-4	ASSFEYFRGEKLF
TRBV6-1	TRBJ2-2	ASRQDRGSGELF
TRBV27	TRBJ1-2	ASSRNLQGSYGYT
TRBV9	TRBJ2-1	ASSVGQTRLYNNEQF
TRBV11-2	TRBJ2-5	ASSLRGSGGAAQTQY
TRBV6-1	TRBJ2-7	ASSASTGPTYEQY
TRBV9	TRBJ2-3	ASSVMGQPGTDTQY
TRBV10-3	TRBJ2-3	AISEGTGGRHTQY
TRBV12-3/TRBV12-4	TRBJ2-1	ACSLVYAGGSSYNEQF
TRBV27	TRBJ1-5	ASSLRGGRQPQH
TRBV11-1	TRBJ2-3	ASSLTIILAGGLDTQY
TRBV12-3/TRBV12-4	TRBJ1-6	ASTTRDRVSPLH
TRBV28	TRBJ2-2	ASSRTGVWAGELF
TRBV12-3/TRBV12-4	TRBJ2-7	ASSLEGAPYEQY
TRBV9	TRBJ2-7	ASSVSGQGGEQY
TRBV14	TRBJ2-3	ASSPGRLTDTQY
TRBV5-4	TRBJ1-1	ASSKPMAEAF
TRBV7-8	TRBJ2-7	ASSLTGGLYEQY
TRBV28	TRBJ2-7	ASSKMQGSEQY